These T cell receptor beta chains were read from a single sample in a study of cytomegalovirus exposure and HLA in healthy donors. Using immunoSEQ multiplex PCR, the repertoire was profiled, and TCRdb retains in-frame clones only, with some absent. The table includes about 120,000 clones, 80% detected once. Material: PBMCs. Every receptor here comes from a man aged 25-45 years in good health and CMV-seronegative. Both conserved end residues are part of each CDR3. Each record gives: CDR3 length, V gene, J gene, CDR3 protein.

length: 11
V: TRBV5-4
J: TRBJ2-7
CDR3: CASSIGYEQYF

length: 13
V: TRBV6-5
J: TRBJ2-7
CDR3: CASNKAGTYEQYF

length: 14
V: TRBV28
J: TRBJ2-7
CDR3: CASRGTGQNYEQYF

length: 15
V: TRBV7-9
J: TRBJ1-5
CDR3: CASSLDGRSNQPQHF

length: 15
V: TRBV6-1
J: TRBJ2-2
CDR3: CASSPTSAYTGELFF

length: 14
V: TRBV9
J: TRBJ1-1
CDR3: CASNAQGANTEAFF

length: 15
V: TRBV6-1
J: TRBJ1-2
CDR3: CASSEIRLPNYGYTF

length: 15
V: TRBV6-1
J: TRBJ2-7
CDR3: CATAPGQGPLYEQYF

length: 15
V: TRBV28
J: TRBJ2-7
CDR3: CASSLFKGAAYEQYF

length: 14
V: TRBV6-1
J: TRBJ2-7
CDR3: CASSELAGSCEQYF

length: 17
V: TRBV19
J: TRBJ2-1
CDR3: CASSSPPRDRAYNEQFF

length: 16
V: TRBV2
J: TRBJ2-3
CDR3: CASTGLRGRGTDTQYF

length: 13
V: TRBV7-3
J: TRBJ1-1
CDR3: CASSSQEGTEAFF

length: 16
V: TRBV6-5
J: TRBJ2-2
CDR3: CASSSPGQDNTGELFF

length: 13
V: TRBV19
J: TRBJ2-7
CDR3: CASSPTASYEQYF

length: 15
V: TRBV7-9
J: TRBJ2-3
CDR3: CASSSTGLTTDTQYF

length: 11
V: TRBV20-1
J: TRBJ1-5
CDR3: CSAAGAQPQHF

length: 15
V: TRBV6-6
J: TRBJ1-1
CDR3: CASSYLETGNTEAFF

length: 17
V: TRBV7-9
J: TRBJ2-1
CDR3: CASSLYGGPEGESEQFF

length: 13
V: TRBV29-1
J: TRBJ1-4
CDR3: CSVGTGFREKLFF

length: 11
V: TRBV19
J: TRBJ2-5
CDR3: CASSGVETQYF

length: 15
V: TRBV9
J: TRBJ2-1
CDR3: CASSVSGAPMNEQFF

length: 13
V: TRBV4-1
J: TRBJ2-2
CDR3: CASSHKNTGELFF

length: 13
V: TRBV7-2
J: TRBJ2-1
CDR3: CASSLTSANEQFF

length: 14
V: TRBV28
J: TRBJ2-1
CDR3: CASRPRRLANEQFF

length: 13
V: TRBV27
J: TRBJ1-2
CDR3: CASSLSSRYGYTF

length: 14
V: TRBV6-1
J: TRBJ1-5
CDR3: CASSDPRRSQPQHF

length: 15
V: TRBV7-2
J: TRBJ2-7
CDR3: CASSEGTSGFYEQYF

length: 14
V: TRBV7-9
J: TRBJ2-1
CDR3: CASSSGGSVNEQFF

length: 14
V: TRBV7-9
J: TRBJ1-2
CDR3: CASSFSGGNYGYTF

length: 13
V: TRBV27
J: TRBJ2-7
CDR3: CASSSRTGLEQYF

length: 14
V: TRBV5-1
J: NA
CDR3: CASSLGPSSYEQYF

length: 13
V: TRBV6-5
J: TRBJ2-3
CDR3: CASSVLAGDTQYF

length: 15
V: TRBV6-6
J: TRBJ2-7
CDR3: CASSPASGGLLGQYF

length: 16
V: TRBV7-7
J: TRBJ2-1
CDR3: CASSLGLAGDPYEQFF

length: 15
V: TRBV19
J: TRBJ1-1
CDR3: CASSLWTDGSTEAFF

length: 17
V: TRBV25-1
J: TRBJ2-3
CDR3: CASSLAGILTFTDTQYF

length: 16
V: TRBV7-2
J: TRBJ2-3
CDR3: CASSLGVVGVTDTQYF

length: 15
V: TRBV27
J: TRBJ2-7
CDR3: CASRAGTSGTYEQYF

length: 14
V: TRBV27
J: TRBJ2-7
CDR3: CASSPGGGTYEQYF

length: 15
V: TRBV5-4
J: TRBJ2-7
CDR3: CASSLASSATYEQYF

length: 14
V: TRBV6-4
J: TRBJ2-2
CDR3: CASAQTGNTGELFF

length: 16
V: TRBV4-1
J: TRBJ2-7
CDR3: CASSHGGGRPLNEQYF

length: 8
V: TRBV27
J: TRBJ2-7
CDR3: CAVREQYF

length: 14
V: TRBV19
J: TRBJ1-1
CDR3: CASSRSDRYTEAFF

length: 13
V: TRBV7-2
J: TRBJ1-5
CDR3: CASSLEPNQPQHF

length: 14
V: TRBV10-3
J: TRBJ2-3
CDR3: CAITQLENTDTQYF

length: 15
V: TRBV29-1
J: TRBJ2-7
CDR3: CSVEETGEYTYEQYF

length: 15
V: TRBV28
J: TRBJ2-7
CDR3: CASSDSGRTGYEQYF

length: 15
V: TRBV6-6
J: TRBJ1-4
CDR3: CASSYGARKDEKLFF

length: 15
V: TRBV6-1
J: TRBJ1-1
CDR3: CASSAPYRGRAEAFF

length: 14
V: TRBV13
J: TRBJ2-3
CDR3: CASSLLSGGDTQYF

length: 14
V: TRBV25-1
J: TRBJ2-1
CDR3: CASSLHTPDNEQFF